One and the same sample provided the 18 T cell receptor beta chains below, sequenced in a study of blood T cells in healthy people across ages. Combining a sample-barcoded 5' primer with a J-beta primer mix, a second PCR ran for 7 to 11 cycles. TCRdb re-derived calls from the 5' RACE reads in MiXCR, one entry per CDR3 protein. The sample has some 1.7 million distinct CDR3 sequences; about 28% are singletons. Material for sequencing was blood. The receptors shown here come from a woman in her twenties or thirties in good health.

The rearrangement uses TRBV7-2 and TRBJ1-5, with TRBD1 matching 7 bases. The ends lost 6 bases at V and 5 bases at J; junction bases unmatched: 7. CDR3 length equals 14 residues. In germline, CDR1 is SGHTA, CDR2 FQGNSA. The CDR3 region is CASRPTGSDQPQHF. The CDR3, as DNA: TGTGCCAGCAGGCCGACAGGGTCCGATCAGCCCCAGCATTTT.

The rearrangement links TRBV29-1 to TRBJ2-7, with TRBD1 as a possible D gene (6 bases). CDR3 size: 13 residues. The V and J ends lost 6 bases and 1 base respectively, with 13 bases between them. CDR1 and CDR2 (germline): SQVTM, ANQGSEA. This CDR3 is CSVIDRRSYEQYF. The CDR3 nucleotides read TGCAGCGTAATCGACAGGAGGTCCTACGAGCAGTACTTC.

CDR3 protein: CSARDGRGRAYEQYF. CDR3 nucleotides: TGCAGTGCTAGAGACGGCAGGGGCCGTGCCTACGAGCAGTACTTC. This chain links TRBV20-1 with TRBJ2-7; possibly TRBD1 for D (6 bases). The V and J ends lost 0 bases and 2 bases respectively, with 14 bases between them. Germline values: CDR1 DFQATT, CDR2 SNEGSKA (reference sequence). This CDR3 comprises 15 residues.

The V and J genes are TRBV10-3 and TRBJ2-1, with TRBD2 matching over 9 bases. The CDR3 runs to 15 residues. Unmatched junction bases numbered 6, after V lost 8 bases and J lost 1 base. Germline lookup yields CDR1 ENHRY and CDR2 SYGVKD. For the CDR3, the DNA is TGTGCCATCGGTCTAGCGGGAAAATCCTACAATGAGCAGTTCTTC. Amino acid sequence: CAIGLAGKSYNEQFF.

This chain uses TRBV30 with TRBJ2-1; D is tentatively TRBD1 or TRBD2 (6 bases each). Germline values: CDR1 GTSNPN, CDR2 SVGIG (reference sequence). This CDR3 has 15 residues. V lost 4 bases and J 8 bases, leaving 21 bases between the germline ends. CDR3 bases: TGTGCCTGGATTCTCGGGGGCAGGGGCCTATATGAGCAGTTCTTC. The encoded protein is CAWILGGRGLYEQFF.

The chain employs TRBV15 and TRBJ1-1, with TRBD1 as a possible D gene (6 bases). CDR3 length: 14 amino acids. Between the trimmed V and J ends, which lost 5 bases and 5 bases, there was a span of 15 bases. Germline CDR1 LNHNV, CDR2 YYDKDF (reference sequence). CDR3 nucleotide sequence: TGTGCCACCAGCGAGCAGGGGAGTGGGACTGAAGCTTTCTTT. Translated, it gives CATSEQGSGTEAFF.

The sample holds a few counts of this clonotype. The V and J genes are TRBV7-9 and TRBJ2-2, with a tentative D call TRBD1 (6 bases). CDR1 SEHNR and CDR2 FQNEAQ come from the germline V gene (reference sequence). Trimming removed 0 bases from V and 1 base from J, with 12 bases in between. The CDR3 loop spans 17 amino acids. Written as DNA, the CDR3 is TGTGCCAGCAGCTTAGCTCCCAGGGGCGAGAACACCGGGGAGCTGTTTTTT. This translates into CASSLAPRGENTGELFF.

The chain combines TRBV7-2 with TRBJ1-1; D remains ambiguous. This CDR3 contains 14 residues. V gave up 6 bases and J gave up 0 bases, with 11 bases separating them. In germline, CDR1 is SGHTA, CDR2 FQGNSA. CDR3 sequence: CASSRLQMNTEAFF. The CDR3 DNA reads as TGTGCCAGCAGTCGATTACAGATGAACACTGAAGCTTTCTTT.

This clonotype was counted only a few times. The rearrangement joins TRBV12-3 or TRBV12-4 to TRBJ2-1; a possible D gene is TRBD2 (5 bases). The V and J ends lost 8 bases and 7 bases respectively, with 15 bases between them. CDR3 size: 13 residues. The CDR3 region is CASAYTRTNEQFF. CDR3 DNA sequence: TGTGCCAGCGCATACACCAGGACTAATGAGCAGTTCTTC.

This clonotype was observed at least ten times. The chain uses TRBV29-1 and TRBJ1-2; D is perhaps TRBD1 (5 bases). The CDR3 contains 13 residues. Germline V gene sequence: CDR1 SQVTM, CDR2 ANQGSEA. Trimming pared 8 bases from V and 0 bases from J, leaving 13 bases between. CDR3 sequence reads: CSLQASANYGYTF. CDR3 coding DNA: TGCAGCCTACAGGCGAGCGCTAACTATGGCTACACCTTC.

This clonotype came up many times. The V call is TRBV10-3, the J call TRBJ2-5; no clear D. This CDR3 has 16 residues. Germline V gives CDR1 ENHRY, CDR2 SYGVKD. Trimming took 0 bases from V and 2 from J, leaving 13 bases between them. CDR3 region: CAISESTLVRQETQYF. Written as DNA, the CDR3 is TGTGCCATCAGTGAGTCGACTCTAGTCAGACAAGAGACCCAGTACTTC.

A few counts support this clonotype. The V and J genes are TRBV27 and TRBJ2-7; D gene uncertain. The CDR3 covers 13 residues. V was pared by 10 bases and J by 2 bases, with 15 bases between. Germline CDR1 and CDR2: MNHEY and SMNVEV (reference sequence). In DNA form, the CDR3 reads TGTGCCACCGCTGTGCAGATTGCCTACGAGCAGTACTTC. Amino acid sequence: CATAVQIAYEQYF.

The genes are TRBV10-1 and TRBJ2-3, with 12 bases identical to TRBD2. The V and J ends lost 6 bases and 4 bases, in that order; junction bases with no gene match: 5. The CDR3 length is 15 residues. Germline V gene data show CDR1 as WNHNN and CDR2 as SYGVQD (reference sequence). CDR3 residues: CASRLAGGASDTQYF. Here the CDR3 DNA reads TGCGCCAGCAGACTAGCGGGGGGTGCGTCAGATACGCAGTATTTT.

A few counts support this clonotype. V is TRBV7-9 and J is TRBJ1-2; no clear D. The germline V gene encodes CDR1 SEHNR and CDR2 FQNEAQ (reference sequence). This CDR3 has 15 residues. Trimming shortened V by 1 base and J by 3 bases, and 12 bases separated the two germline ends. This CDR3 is CASSLVVRAYYGYTF. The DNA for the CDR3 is TGTGCCAGCAGCTTAGTAGTGCGGGCCTACTATGGCTACACCTTC. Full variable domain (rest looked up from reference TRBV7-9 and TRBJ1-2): DTGVSQNPRHKITKRGQNVTFRCDPISEHNRLYWYRQTLGQGPEFLTYFQNEAQLEKSRLLSDRFSAERPKGSFSTLEIQRTEQGDSAMYLCASSLVVRAYYGYTFGSGTRLTVV.

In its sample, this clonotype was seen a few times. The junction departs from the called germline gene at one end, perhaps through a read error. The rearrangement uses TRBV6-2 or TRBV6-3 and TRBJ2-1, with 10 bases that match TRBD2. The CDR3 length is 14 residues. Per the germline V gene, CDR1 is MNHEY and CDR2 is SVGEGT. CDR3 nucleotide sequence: TGTGCCGGCAGTCGGACTAGCGGCTACAATGAGCAGTTCTTC. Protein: CAGSRTSGYNEQFF.

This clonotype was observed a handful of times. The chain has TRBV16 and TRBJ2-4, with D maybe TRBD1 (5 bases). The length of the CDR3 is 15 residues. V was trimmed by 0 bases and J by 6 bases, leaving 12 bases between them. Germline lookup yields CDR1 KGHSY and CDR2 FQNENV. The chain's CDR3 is CASSQSAGSLNIQYF. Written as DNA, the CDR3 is TGTGCCAGCAGCCAATCAGCAGGGTCTCTAAACATTCAGTACTTC.

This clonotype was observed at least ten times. The DNA for the CDR3 is TGTGCCAGCAGCCAGTTACTAGCGGGGCAGCAAGAGACCCAGTACTTC. Protein: CASSQLLAGQQETQYF. The rearrangement uses TRBV3-1 and TRBJ2-5, with 10 bases identical to TRBD2. Germline V gene sequence: CDR1 LGHDT, CDR2 YNNKEL (reference sequence). Trimming at V came to 3 bases and at J to 2 bases, leaving 6 bases not matched to a gene. The length of the CDR3 is 16 residues.

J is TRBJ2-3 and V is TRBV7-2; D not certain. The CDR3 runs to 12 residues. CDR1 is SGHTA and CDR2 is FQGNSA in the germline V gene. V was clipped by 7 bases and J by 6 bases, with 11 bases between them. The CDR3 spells CASNLLADTQYF. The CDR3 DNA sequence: TGTGCCAGCAACCTCTTAGCCGATACGCAGTATTTT.